In this sample, the clone carrying this TCR beta chain turned up once. V was clipped by 0 bases and J by 3 bases; unmatched bases: 7. This CDR3 is 17 amino acids long. CDR1 LGHNA and CDR2 YNFKEQ come from the germline V gene. Methods used by the authors: Scientists estimated how many nucleated cells there were by amplifying reference gene primers. Profiled with immunoSEQ multiplex PCR; TCRdb holds only in-frame clones, not every one. V and J calls plus clone size are reproduced from that table; the DNA served to infer D and trimming. The table records about 130,000 clones, around four fifths of them present only once. These data come from a study of blood T cell repertoires in COVID-19. Study background: COVID-19 samples from acute and convalescent phases originated in the United States, Italy and Spain. From T cells, B-cell-depleted T cells, or PBMCs came the material, which was cDNA or gDNA.

The sample taken for sequencing was peripheral blood. The sequence came from a man in his sixties who had recovered from COVID-19. V is TRBV4-2 and J is TRBJ2-3; 9 positions agree with TRBD2. The CDR3 coding sequence is TGTGCCAGCAGCCAAGAACAGGCGGGGGGGTTAACAGATACGCAGTATTTT. It translates to CASSQEQAGGLTDTQYF.